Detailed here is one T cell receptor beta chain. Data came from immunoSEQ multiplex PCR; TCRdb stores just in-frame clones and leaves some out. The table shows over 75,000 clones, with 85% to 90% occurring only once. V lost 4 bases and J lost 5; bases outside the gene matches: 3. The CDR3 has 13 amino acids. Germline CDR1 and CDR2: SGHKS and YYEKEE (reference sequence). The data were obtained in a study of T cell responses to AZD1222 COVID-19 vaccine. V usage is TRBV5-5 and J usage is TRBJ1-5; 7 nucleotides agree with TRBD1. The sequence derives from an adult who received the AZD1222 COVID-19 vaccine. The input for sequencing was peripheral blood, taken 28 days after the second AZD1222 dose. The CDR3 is CASSTQGDQPQHF. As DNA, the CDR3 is TGTGCCAGCAGCACCCAGGGGGATCAGCCCCAGCATTTT.